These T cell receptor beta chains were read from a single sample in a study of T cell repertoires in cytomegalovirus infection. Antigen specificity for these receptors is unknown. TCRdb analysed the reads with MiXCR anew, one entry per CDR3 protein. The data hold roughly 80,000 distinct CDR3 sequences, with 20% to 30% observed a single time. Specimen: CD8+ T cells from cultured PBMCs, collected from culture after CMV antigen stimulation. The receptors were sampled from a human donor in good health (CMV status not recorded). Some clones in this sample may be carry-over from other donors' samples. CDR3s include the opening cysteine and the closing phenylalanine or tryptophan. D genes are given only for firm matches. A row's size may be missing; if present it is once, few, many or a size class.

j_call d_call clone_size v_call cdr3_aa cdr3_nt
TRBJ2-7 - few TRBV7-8 CASRTRGAREQYF TGTGCCAGCAGGACCCGAGGGGCCCGCGAGCAGTACTTC
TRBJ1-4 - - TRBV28 CASSFLRGTGEKLFF TGTGCCAGCAGTTTTCTACGGGGGACTGGGGAAAAACTGTTTTTT
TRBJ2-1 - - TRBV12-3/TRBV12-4 CASRGITGDNEQFF TGTGCCAGCAGAGGTATAACGGGCGACAATGAGCAGTTCTTC
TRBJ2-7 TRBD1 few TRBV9 CASSPRGTAGGTYEQYF TGTGCCAGCAGCCCTCGAGGGACGGCAGGGGGTACCTACGAGCAGTACTTC
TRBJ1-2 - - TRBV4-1 CASSQDLTLDGYTF TGCGCCAGCAGCCAAGACTTGACCCTCGATGGCTACACCTTC
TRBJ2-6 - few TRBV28 CASTGRPGANVLTF TGTGCCAGCACCGGACGACCTGGGGCCAACGTCCTGACTTTC
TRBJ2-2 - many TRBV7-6 CASRLTDTGELFF TGTGCCAGCAGACTGACGGACACCGGGGAGCTGTTTTTT
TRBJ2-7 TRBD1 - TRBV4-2 CASSPDRAHEQYF TGTGCCAGCAGCCCCGACAGGGCCCACGAGCAGTACTTC
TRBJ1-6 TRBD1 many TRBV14 CASSVQTGVGTPLHF TGTGCCAGCAGCGTCCAGACAGGGGTGGGAACACCCCTCCACTTT
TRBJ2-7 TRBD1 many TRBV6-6 CASSGTGQRQYF TGTGCCAGCAGTGGGACAGGCCAAAGGCAGTACTTC
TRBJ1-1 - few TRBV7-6 CASSPPEGGNTEAFF TGTGCCAGCAGCCCACCGGAGGGCGGGAACACTGAAGCTTTCTTT